This T cell receptor (beta chain) was identified in a study of CD8 T cells in Susac syndrome (dated by TCRdb to about 2019). Background on the whole study: Repertoire sequencing was used to test whether CD8+ T cell activation and differentiation in Susac syndrome was antigen driven. The study compared CD8+ T cell repertoire clonality among over 9 healthy donors, 14 Susac syndrome patients and 15 multiple sclerosis patients.

Broad study findings and their caveats: The number of individuals in the TCR sequencing and HLA analysis was acknowledged as relatively small.

RNA was extracted with the RNeasy kit and roughly 0.45 to 1 ug was reverse transcribed using random hexamers. The immunoSEQ multiplex PCR assay, which covers 54 Vbeta and 13 Jbeta segments, was used to amplify TCR beta CDR3 regions. To correct PCR amplification bias, a synthetic template baseline was used for both primer optimization and computational correction. The study's own analysis went as follows. Reads were annotated to V, D and J genes per IMGT and analyzed with immunoSEQ Analyzer, keeping only productive sequences. Clonality was calculated as one minus the Shannon entropy normalized by log2 of the number of productive unique sequences. For each patient and control, public and private clones were evaluated among the 100 most prevalent clones. Clones were defined as Susac-specific if absent from the healthy and MS cohorts, from 900 to 1,200 published viral clones and from other ImmuneACCESS disease sequences. TCRdb itself trimmed the public reads at Q25 with fastp, ran MiXCR and retained productive beta chains. One record per CDR3 amino acid sequence lists the most common genes and DNA. V and J calls and clone size were set by TCRdb, not the authors. This sample has about 150,000 distinct CDR3 sequences in its table, and roughly 95% of those were observed once. 0.14% to 0.15% of the sample is in the top ten clones.

High-throughput TCR beta sequencing profiled peripheral blood CD8+ and CD4+ T cells from healthy donors, Susac syndrome patients and multiple sclerosis patients. Multiple sclerosis controls were treatment-naive patients with stable or active relapsing-remitting disease fulfilling revised McDonald criteria. Bulk CD8+ and CD4+ T cells were purified magnetically by negative isolation, whereas CD8+ TEMRA cells were enriched by FACS. Blood was drawn into EDTA tubes, processed within 24 hours, and PBMCs were isolated by density gradient centrifugation. PBMCs intended for TCR sequencing were frozen in liquid nitrogen and were later thawed in a 37 degrees C water bath. The sorted or isolated CD4+, CD8+ and CD8+ TEMRA cells reached a purity of at least 90%. On this clonotype itself: Its antigen is unknown. One base away there is no much larger clone; base qualities are not given.

Trimmed from V: 7 bases; trimmed from J: 5 bases; junction bases lacking a gene match: 8. The CDR3 has 14 amino acids, counting the end cysteine and phenylalanine. Of the read, only the CDR3 DNA is kept; its 42 bases are in frame from base 1. Sequenced material: CD8+ T cells from PBMCs. The origin of this receptor is a human donor with multiple sclerosis. The sequence is built from TRBV12-3 or TRBV12-4 and TRBJ1-2; a stretch of 9 junction bases matches TRBD1. The DNA sequence is TGTGCCAGCAAGCAACCCGGGACAGGGTATGGCTACACCTTC. Its amino acids are CASKQPGTGYGYTF.